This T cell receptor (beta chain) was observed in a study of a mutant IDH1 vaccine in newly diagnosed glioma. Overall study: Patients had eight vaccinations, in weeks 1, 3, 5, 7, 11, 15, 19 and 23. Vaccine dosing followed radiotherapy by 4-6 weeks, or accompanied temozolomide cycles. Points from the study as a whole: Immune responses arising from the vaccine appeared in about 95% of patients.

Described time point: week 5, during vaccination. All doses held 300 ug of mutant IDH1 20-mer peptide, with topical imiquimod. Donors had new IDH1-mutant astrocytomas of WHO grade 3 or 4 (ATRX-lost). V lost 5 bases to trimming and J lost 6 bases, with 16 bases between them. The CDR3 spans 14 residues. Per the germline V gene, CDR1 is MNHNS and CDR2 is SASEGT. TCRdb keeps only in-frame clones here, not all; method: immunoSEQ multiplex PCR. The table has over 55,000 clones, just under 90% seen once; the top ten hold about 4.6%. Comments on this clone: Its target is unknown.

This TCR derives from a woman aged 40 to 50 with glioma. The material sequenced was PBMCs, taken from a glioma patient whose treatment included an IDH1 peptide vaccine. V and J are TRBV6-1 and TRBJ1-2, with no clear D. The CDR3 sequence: CASSPTGRQDGYTF. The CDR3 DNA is TGTGCCAGCAGTCCAACCGGGCGCCAGGATGGCTACACCTTC.